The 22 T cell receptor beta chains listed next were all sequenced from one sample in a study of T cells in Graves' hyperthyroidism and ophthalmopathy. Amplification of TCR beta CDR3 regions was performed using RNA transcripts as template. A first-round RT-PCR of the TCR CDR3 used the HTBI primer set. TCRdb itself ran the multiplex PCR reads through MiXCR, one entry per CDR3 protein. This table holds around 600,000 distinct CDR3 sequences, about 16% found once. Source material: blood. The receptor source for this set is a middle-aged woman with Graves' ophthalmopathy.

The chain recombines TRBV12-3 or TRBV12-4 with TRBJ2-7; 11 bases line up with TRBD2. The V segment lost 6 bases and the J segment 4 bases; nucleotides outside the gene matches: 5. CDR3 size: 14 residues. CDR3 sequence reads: CASRVAGGPYEQYF. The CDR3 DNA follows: TGTGCCAGCAGGGTAGCGGGGGGGCCTTACGAGCAGTACTTC.

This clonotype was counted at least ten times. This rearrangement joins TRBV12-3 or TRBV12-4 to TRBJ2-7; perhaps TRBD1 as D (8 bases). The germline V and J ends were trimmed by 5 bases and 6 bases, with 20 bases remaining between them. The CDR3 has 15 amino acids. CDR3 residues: CASSPLGGDRSEQYF. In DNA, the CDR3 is TGTGCCAGCAGTCCACTTGGGGGGGACAGGAGCGAGCAGTACTTC.

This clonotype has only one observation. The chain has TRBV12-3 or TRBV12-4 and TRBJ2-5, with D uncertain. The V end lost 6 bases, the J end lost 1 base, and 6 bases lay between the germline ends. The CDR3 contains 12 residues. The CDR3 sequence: CASSPFQETQYF. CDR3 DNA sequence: TGTGCCAGCAGCCCTTTCCAAGAGACCCAGTACTTC.

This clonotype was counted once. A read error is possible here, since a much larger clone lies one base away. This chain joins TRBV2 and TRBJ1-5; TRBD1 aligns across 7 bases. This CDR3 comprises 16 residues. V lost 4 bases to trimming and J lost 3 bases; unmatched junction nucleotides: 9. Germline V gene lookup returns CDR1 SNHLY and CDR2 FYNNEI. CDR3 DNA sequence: TGTGCCAGCAGTGTTGGACAGGCGGGGACCAATCAGCCCCAGCATTTT. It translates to CASSVGQAGTNQPQHF.

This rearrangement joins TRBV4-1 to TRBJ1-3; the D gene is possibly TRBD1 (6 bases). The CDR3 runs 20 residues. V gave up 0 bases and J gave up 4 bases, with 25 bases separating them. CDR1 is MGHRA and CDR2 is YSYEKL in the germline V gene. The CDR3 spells CASSQEGGTRLPNAGNTIYF. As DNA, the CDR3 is TGCGCCAGCAGCCAAGAGGGGGGGACACGGCTCCCAAACGCCGGAAACACCATATATTTT.

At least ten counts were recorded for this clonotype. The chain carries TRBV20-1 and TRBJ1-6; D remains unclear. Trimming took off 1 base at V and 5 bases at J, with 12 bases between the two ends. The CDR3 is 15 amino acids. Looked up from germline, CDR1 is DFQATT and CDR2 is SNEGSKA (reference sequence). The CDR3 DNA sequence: TGCAGTGCTAGAGTTGGAGGGATCAATAATTCACCCCTCCACTTT. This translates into CSARVGGINNSPLHF.

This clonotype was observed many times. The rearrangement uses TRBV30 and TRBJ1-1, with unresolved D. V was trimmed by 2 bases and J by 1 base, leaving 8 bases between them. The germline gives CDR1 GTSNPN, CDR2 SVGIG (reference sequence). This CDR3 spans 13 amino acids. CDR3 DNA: TGTGCCTGGAGTTACTCAGCGAACACTGAAGCTTTCTTT. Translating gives CAWSYSANTEAFF.

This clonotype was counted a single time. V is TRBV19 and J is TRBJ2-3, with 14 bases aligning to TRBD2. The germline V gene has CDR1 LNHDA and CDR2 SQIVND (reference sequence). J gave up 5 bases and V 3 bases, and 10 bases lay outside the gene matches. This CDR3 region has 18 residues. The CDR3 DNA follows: TGTGCCAGTAGTATCGACCCGGGACTAGCGGGAGCGGAAGATACGCAGTATTTT. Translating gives CASSIDPGLAGAEDTQYF.

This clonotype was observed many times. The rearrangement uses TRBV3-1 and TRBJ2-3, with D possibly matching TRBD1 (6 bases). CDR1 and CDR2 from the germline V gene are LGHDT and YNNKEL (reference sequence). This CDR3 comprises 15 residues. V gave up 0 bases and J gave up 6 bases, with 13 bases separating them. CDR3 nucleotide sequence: TGTGCCAGCAGCCAAGATCTCTGGCAGGGGGATACGCAGTATTTT. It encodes CASSQDLWQGDTQYF.

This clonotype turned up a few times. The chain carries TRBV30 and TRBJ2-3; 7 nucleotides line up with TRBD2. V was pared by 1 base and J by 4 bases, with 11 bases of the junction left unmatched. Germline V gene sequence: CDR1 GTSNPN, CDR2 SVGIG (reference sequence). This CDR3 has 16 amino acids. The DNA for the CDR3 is TGTGCCTGGAGTGCTCTGAAGCGGGGTGGTGCAGATACGCAGTATTTT. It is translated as CAWSALKRGGADTQYF. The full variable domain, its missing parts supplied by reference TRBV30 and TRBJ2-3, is SQTIHQWPATLVQPVGSPLSLECTVEGTSNPNLYWYRQAAGRGLQLLFYSVGIGQISSEVPQNLSASRPQDRQFILSSKKLLLSDSGFYLCAWSALKRGGADTQYFGPGTRLTVL.

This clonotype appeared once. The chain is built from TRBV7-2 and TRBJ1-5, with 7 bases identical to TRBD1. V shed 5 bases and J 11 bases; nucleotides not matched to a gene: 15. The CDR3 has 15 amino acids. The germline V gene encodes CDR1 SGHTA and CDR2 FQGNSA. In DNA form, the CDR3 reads TGTGCCAGCAGCACCCGGGACAGCGGAGTTGGGGCCCAGCATTTT. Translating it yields CASSTRDSGVGAQHF.

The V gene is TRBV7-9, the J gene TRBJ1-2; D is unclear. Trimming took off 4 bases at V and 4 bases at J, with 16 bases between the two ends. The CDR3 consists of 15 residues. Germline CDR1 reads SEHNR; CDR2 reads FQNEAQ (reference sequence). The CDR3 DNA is TGTGCCAGCAGCTCGATCGGGAGCGGTAGCTATGGCTACACCTTC. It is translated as CASSSIGSGSYGYTF.

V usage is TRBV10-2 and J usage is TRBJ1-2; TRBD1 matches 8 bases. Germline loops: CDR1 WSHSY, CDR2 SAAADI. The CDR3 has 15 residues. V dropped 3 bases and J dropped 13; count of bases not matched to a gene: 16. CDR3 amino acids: CASSEAQGAGYGGTF. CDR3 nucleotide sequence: TGCGCCAGCAGTGAAGCTCAGGGGGCGGGCTATGGTGGCACCTTC.

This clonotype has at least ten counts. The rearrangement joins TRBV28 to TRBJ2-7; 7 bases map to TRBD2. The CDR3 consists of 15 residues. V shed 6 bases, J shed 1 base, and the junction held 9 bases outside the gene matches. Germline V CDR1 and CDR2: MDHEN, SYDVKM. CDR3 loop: CASSISGQLSYEQYF. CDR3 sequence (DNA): TGTGCCAGCAGCATTAGCGGGCAATTATCCTACGAGCAGTACTTC.

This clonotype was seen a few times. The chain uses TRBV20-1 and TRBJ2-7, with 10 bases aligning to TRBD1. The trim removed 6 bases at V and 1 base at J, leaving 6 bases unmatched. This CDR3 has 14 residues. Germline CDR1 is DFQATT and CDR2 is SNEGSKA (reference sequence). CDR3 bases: TGCAGTGCCCCGGGACAGGGGCCTTCCTACGAGCAGTACTTC. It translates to CSAPGQGPSYEQYF.

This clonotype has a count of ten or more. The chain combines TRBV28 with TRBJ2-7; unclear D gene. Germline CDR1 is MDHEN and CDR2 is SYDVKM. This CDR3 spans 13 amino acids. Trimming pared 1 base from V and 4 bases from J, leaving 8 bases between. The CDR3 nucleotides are TGTGCCAGCAGTTTATCCCACATATACGAGCAGTACTTC. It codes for CASSLSHIYEQYF. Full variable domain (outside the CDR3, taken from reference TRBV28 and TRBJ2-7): DVKVTQSSRYLVKRTGEKVFLECVQDMDHENMFWYRQDPGLGLRLIYFSYDVKMKEKGDIPEGYSVSREKKERFSLILESASTNQTSMYLCASSLSHIYEQYFGPGTRLTVT.

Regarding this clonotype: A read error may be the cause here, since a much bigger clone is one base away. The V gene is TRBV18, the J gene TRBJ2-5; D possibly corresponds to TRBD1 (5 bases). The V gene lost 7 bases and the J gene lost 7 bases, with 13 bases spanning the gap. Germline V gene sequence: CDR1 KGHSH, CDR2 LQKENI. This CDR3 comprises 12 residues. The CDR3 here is CASLPRTGTQYF. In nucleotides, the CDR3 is TGTGCCAGCTTACCCCGAACAGGGACCCAGTACTTC.

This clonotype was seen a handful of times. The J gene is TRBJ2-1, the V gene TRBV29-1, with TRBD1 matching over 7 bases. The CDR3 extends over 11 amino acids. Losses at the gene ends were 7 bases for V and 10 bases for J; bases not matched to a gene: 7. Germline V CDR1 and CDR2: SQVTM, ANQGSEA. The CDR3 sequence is CSDRQGDEQFF. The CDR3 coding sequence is TGCAGCGATAGACAGGGAGACGAGCAGTTCTTC.

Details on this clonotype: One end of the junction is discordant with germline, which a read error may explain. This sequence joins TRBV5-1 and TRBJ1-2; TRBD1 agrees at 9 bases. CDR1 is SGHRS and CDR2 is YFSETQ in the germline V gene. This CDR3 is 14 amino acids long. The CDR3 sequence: CASSTKQGAYGYTF. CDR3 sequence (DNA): TGTGCCAGCAGCACCAAACAGGGGGCCTATGGCTACACCTTC. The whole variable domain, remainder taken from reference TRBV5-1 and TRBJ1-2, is KAGVTQTPRYLIKTRGQQVTLSCSPISGHRSVSWYQQTPGQGLQFLFEYFSETQRNKGNFPGRFSGRQFSNSRSEMNVSTLELGDSALYLCASSTKQGAYGYTFGSGTRLTVV.

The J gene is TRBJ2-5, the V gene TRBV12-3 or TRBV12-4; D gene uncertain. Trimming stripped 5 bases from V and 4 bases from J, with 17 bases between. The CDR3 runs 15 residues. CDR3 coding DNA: TGTGCCAGCAGTGCCGCTCGACCAGCATCAGAGACCCAGTACTTC. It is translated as CASSAARPASETQYF.

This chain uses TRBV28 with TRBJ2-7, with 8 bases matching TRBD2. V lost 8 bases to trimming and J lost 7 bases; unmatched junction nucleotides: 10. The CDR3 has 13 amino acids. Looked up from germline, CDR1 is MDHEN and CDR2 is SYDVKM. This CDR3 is CASSTGGRNEQYF. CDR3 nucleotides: TGTGCCAGCTCTACGGGAGGGCGCAATGAGCAGTACTTC.

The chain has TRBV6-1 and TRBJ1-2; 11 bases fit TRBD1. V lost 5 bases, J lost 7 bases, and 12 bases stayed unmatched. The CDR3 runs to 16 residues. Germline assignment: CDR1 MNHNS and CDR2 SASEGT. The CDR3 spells CASSPDRGHAVAGYTF. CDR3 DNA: TGTGCCAGCAGTCCGGACAGGGGGCATGCTGTGGCTGGCTACACCTTC.